This T cell receptor beta chain emerged from a study of T-cell reconstitution after alpha-beta-depleted transplantation in children. The study's findings and limits: Recipient T cells and thymic progenitors that survived gave rise to the high TCRbeta diversity observed at day 60 in some patients. At the one-year point after transplant, T-cell counts and TCRbeta diversity were found to come mostly from T cells that had been newly produced. As was reported, about two months after transplant, alpha-beta T cells came from several hundred expanded graft clones.

Preparation of the TCRbeta library used unique molecular identifiers. Via MiXCR, TCRdb re-called the PCR reads, giving one row per CDR3 protein. The repertoire holds around 450,000 distinct CDR3 sequences, with over 40% as singletons. This clonotype was observed a few times. Its antigen is currently unknown. The CDR3 is made up of 14 amino acids. V was pared by 5 bases and J by 0 bases, with 6 bases of the junction left unmatched. Germline V CDR1 and CDR2: DFQATT, SNEGSKA (reference sequence). The chain recombines TRBV20-1 with TRBJ2-7; 8 positions agree with TRBD1. The TCR sequence derives from a girl aged 2 to 9 with aplastic anemia, due to receive a stem cell transplant. This material consisted of PBMCs, taken before TCRalphabeta/CD19-depleted stem cell transplant. Here the CDR3 reads CSAHPGGSSYEQYF. DNA for the CDR3: TGCAGTGCTCACCCAGGGGGCTCCTCCTACGAGCAGTACTTC.